These 30 T cell receptor beta chains originate from one sample sequenced in a study of blood T cell repertoires in COVID-19. Some clones are missing from TCRdb's copy, which holds only in-frame ones; the method was immunoSEQ multiplex PCR. The sample lists 150,000 to 200,000 clones; about nine tenths were seen once. Sequenced sample: peripheral blood. These receptors were taken from a man aged 18 to 30 who had recovered from COVID-19.

The J gene is TRBJ1-5, the V gene TRBV6-5; no reliable D call. Germline CDR1 is MNHEY and CDR2 is SVGAGI. The CDR3 is 13 residues long. The ends were cut back, 8 bases at V and 4 bases at J, with 12 bases in the middle. The CDR3 region has the DNA TGTGCCAGCTCGGACGGGAGTAATCAGCCCCAGCATTTT. Translated, it gives CASSDGSNQPQHF.

The V gene is TRBV19, the J gene TRBJ1-2; D uncertain. CDR1 and CDR2 (germline): LNHDA, SQIVND (reference sequence). The CDR3 contains 16 residues. V was shortened by 3 bases and J by 5 bases, with 19 bases between the two germline ends. In nucleotides, the CDR3 is TGTGCCAGTAGTATTCGGAGGAACTCTGACACTTATGGCTACACCTTC. Its translation: CASSIRRNSDTYGYTF.

V usage is TRBV2 and J usage is TRBJ2-3; 8 positions match TRBD1. The CDR3 extends over 14 amino acids. Germline V gives CDR1 SNHLY, CDR2 FYNNEI. Trimming at V came to 4 bases and at J to 5 bases, leaving 5 bases not matched to a gene. CDR3: CASSGQGTVDTQYF. CDR3 DNA: TGTGCCAGCAGTGGACAGGGGACGGTAGATACGCAGTATTTT.

The chain uses TRBV5-8 and TRBJ2-7; D remains unclear. Germline V gene sequence: CDR1 SGHTS, CDR2 YDEGEE. The V end lost 0 bases, the J end lost 2 bases, and 6 bases lay between the germline ends. This CDR3 is 13 amino acids long. CDR3 nucleotide sequence: TGTGCCAGCAGCTTGGATTACACCTACGAGCAGTACTTC. This encodes CASSLDYTYEQYF.

The genes are TRBV7-9 and TRBJ2-7; D may be TRBD2 (6 bases). Germline CDR1 and CDR2: SEHNR and FQNEAQ (reference sequence). The germline V and J ends were trimmed by 3 bases and 1 base, with 16 bases remaining between them. This CDR3 region has 16 residues. The CDR3 DNA is TGTGCCAGCAGCTTTGCGGGGAGAGCGGGTTCCTACGAGCAGTACTTC. Protein sequence: CASSFAGRAGSYEQYF.

V usage is TRBV7-3 and J usage is TRBJ2-1; 8 nucleotides match TRBD2. Germline values: CDR1 SGHTA, CDR2 FQGTGA. With V trimmed by 1 base and J by 3 bases, 2 bases remained unmatched. This CDR3 is 15 amino acids long. The CDR3 sequence is CASSLKTSGYNEQFF. The CDR3, as DNA: TGTGCCAGCAGCTTAAAAACTAGCGGCTACAATGAGCAGTTCTTC.

The chain uses TRBV27 and TRBJ2-7, with 8 bases fitting TRBD2. From germline, CDR1 is MNHEY and CDR2 SMNVEV (reference sequence). The CDR3 totals 16 residues. The trim removed 4 bases at V and 1 base at J, leaving 9 bases unmatched. The CDR3 sequence: CASSSLTSGLSYEQYF. The CDR3 DNA sequence: TGTGCCAGCAGTTCCCTCACTAGCGGCTTGTCCTACGAGCAGTACTTC.

For this clone: Other nucleotide sequences in the sample specify the same CDR3. This rearrangement joins TRBV11-2 to TRBJ1-5, with TRBD1 matching 8 bases. The CDR3 runs to 15 residues. Germline CDR1 and CDR2: SGHAT and FQNNGV. J lost 4 bases, V lost 5 bases, and 7 bases had no gene match. The CDR3 DNA follows: TGTGCCAGCAGCCTTGGACAGGGCCCTAATCAGCCCCAGCATTTT. It encodes CASSLGQGPNQPQHF.

V and J are TRBV4-1 and TRBJ2-4, with 15 positions matching TRBD2. The CDR3 runs to 16 residues. V lost 3 bases and J lost 9; bases outside the gene matches: 6. CDR1 is MGHRA and CDR2 is YSYEKL in the germline V gene. In DNA, the CDR3 is TGCGCCAGCAGCCACGGACTAGCGGGAGGGGAGGGCATTCAGTACTTC. It translates to CASSHGLAGGEGIQYF.

The chain recombines TRBV18 with TRBJ1-3, with D perhaps matching TRBD1 (5 bases). The CDR3 spans 16 residues. CDR1 and CDR2 (germline): KGHSH, LQKENI. V lost 2 bases, J lost 0 bases, and 11 bases lay in between. As DNA, the CDR3 is TGTGCCAGCTCACCAACTGACAGCCGCTCTGGAAACACCATATATTTT. Amino acid sequence: CASSPTDSRSGNTIYF. The whole variable domain, remainder taken from reference TRBV18 and TRBJ1-3, is NAGVMQNPRHLVRRRGQEARLRCSPMKGHSHVYWYRQLPEEGLKFMVYLQKENIIDESGMPKERFSAEFPKEGPSILRIQQVVRGDSAAYFCASSPTDSRSGNTIYFGEGSWLTVV.

This clone showed up just once. This chain joins TRBV6-5 and TRBJ2-2, with 12 bases that match TRBD2. The V gene's germline CDR1 is MNHEY and CDR2 SVGAGI. The CDR3 runs 16 residues. V lost 2 bases to trimming and J lost 6 bases; unmatched junction nucleotides: 4. The CDR3 DNA reads TGTGCCAGCAGTTACCCTCTAGCGGGAGGGTCCGGGGAGCTGTTTTTT. It codes for CASSYPLAGGSGELFF.

This chain links TRBV5-6 with TRBJ1-2; D possibly corresponds to TRBD1 (5 bases). Trimming took off 6 bases at V and 5 bases at J, with 8 bases between the two ends. This CDR3 is 11 amino acids long. In germline, CDR1 is SGHDT, CDR2 YYEEEE. The CDR3 here is CASTRVYGYTF. The CDR3 nucleotides are TGTGCCAGCACCAGGGTATATGGCTACACCTTC.

The rearrangement uses TRBV7-2 and TRBJ1-4, with D perhaps TRBD1 (6 bases). Trimming left V 5 bases short and J 6 bases short, with 10 bases between. CDR3 length: 13 residues. Germline V gene data show CDR1 as SGHTA and CDR2 as FQGNSA. In DNA, the CDR3 is TGTGCCAGCAGCCGGAACAGGGATGAAAAACTGTTTTTT. This translates into CASSRNRDEKLFF. The full variable domain, with the rest looked up from reference TRBV7-2 and TRBJ1-4, is GAGVSQSPSNKVTEKGKDVELRCDPISGHTALYWYRQSLGQGLEFLIYFQGNSAPDKSGLPSDRFSAERTGGSVSTLTIQRTQQEDSAVYLCASSRNRDEKLFFGSGTQLSVL.

The rearrangement joins TRBV7-9 to TRBJ1-4, with 7 nucleotides matching TRBD1. Germline loops: CDR1 SEHNR, CDR2 FQNEAQ (reference sequence). The trim removed 1 base at V and 7 bases at J, leaving 3 bases unmatched. The CDR3 is 14 amino acids. In nucleotides, the CDR3 is TGTGCCAGCAGCTTAGAAGGGGGCGGTGAAAAACTGTTTTTT. It yields the protein CASSLEGGGEKLFF.

This clone was seen more than once but under ten times. The J gene is TRBJ1-6, the V gene TRBV6-5; perhaps TRBD1 as D (6 bases). The CDR3 totals 14 residues. CDR1 is MNHEY and CDR2 is SVGAGI in the germline V gene. Trimming pared 8 bases from V and 1 base from J, leaving 9 bases between. The CDR3 sequence: CASGGASYNSPLHF. The CDR3 DNA reads as TGTGCCAGCGGGGGGGCGTCCTATAATTCACCCCTCCACTTT.

This sequence joins TRBV28 and TRBJ2-5; TRBD2 is a possible D gene (6 bases). The CDR3 has 15 residues. CDR1 and CDR2 (germline): MDHEN, SYDVKM. Trimming cost V 5 bases and J 2 bases, with 15 bases left between them. This chain's CDR3 is CASSPRESLQETQYF. CDR3 in DNA: TGTGCCAGCAGTCCCCGGGAGTCACTACAAGAGACCCAGTACTTC.

The V call is TRBV4-3, the J call TRBJ1-2, with D uncertain. CDR1 and CDR2 from the germline V gene are LGHNA and YSLEER. The CDR3 totals 14 residues. Deletions cut 7 bases from V and 4 bases from J, with 16 bases between. The CDR3 coding sequence is TGCGCCAGCAACGGAGGAATCGGGTCCTATGGCTACACCTTC. It encodes CASNGGIGSYGYTF.

The chain uses TRBV6-5 and TRBJ2-7, with D tentatively TRBD2 (6 bases). This CDR3 is 13 amino acids long. Trimming shortened V by 6 bases and J by 2 bases, and 11 bases separated the two germline ends. Germline CDR1 MNHEY, CDR2 SVGAGI. CDR3 residues: CASSRDLPYEQYF. DNA of the CDR3: TGTGCCAGCAGCCGGGACTTGCCCTACGAGCAGTACTTC.

V and J are TRBV11-2 and TRBJ2-2, with D tentatively TRBD1 (6 bases). The V end lost 5 bases, the J end lost 6 bases, and 10 bases lay between the germline ends. Germline V gives CDR1 SGHAT, CDR2 FQNNGV. The CDR3 consists of 13 residues. This CDR3 reads CASSPGVPGELFF. As DNA, the CDR3 is TGTGCCAGCAGCCCAGGGGTACCCGGGGAGCTGTTTTTT.

In DNA, the CDR3 is TGTGCCAGCAGCTCAACCCGGGGCACCATATATTTT. Amino acid sequence: CASSSTRGTIYF. V and J are TRBV9 and TRBJ1-3; D not resolved. CDR1 is SGDLS and CDR2 is YYNGEE in the germline V gene. The CDR3 totals 12 residues. The V and J ends lost 4 bases and 9 bases respectively, with 11 bases between them.

The chain joins TRBV20-1 to TRBJ1-5; D is ambiguous. V lost 3 bases, J lost 3 bases, and 12 bases lay in between. Germline V gene sequence: CDR1 DFQATT, CDR2 SNEGSKA (reference sequence). This CDR3 has 14 residues. CDR3: CSASPTANNQPQHF. In nucleotides, the CDR3 is TGCAGTGCTAGTCCTACAGCTAACAATCAGCCCCAGCATTTT.

The chain joins TRBV18 to TRBJ1-5; 8 bases match TRBD1. The CDR3 is 16 residues long. Looked up from germline, CDR1 is KGHSH and CDR2 is LQKENI. Losses at the gene ends were 2 bases for V and 1 base for J; bases not matched to a gene: 4. DNA for the CDR3: TGTGCCAGCTCACCAGGGGGACAGGCGAGCAATCAGCCCCAGCATTTT. The encoded protein is CASSPGGQASNQPQHF.

The genes are TRBV20-1 and TRBJ2-1; D gene unclear. Trimming took 5 bases from V and 6 from J, leaving 5 bases between them. The CDR3 consists of 10 residues. In germline, CDR1 is DFQATT, CDR2 SNEGSKA (reference sequence). The CDR3 spells CSAPLNEQFF. The CDR3 DNA sequence: TGCAGTGCTCCACTCAATGAGCAGTTCTTC.

The chain carries TRBV7-2 and TRBJ1-2; D is perhaps TRBD1 (6 bases). The germline gives CDR1 SGHTA, CDR2 FQGNSA. The CDR3 contains 13 residues. The germline V and J ends were trimmed by 4 bases and 4 bases, with 10 bases remaining between them. The CDR3 sequence is CASSSQGIYGYTF. CDR3 coding DNA: TGTGCCAGCAGCTCTCAGGGGATCTATGGCTACACCTTC.

The rearrangement uses TRBV18 and TRBJ2-6, with unresolved D. V lost 3 bases and J lost 0, with 3 bases in between. Germline V gene data show CDR1 as KGHSH and CDR2 as LQKENI. The CDR3 contains 14 residues. The CDR3 loop is CASSPYSGANVLTF. The CDR3 nucleotides are TGTGCCAGCTCACCGTACTCTGGGGCCAACGTCCTGACTTTC.

The chain carries TRBV7-3 and TRBJ2-3, with 8 bases fitting TRBD2. Germline CDR1 and CDR2: SGHTA and FQGTGA. The length of the CDR3 is 14 residues. V shed 5 bases and J 0 bases; nucleotides not matched to a gene: 1. The CDR3 nucleotides read TGTGCCAGCAGCCCTAGCGGGAGCACAGATACGCAGTATTTT. It yields the protein CASSPSGSTDTQYF.

The V and J genes are TRBV4-1 and TRBJ2-5; D possibly corresponds to TRBD1 (5 bases). The CDR3 runs to 16 residues. V was shortened by 2 bases and J by 5 bases, with 18 bases between the two germline ends. Germline V gene lookup returns CDR1 MGHRA and CDR2 YSYEKL. CDR3 nucleotides: TGCGCCAGCAGCCAACCCACCCAGGGAAGGAAGGAGACCCAGTACTTC. It codes for CASSQPTQGRKETQYF.

The chain uses TRBV7-6 and TRBJ2-1; 7 positions agree with TRBD2. This CDR3 has 15 amino acids. Germline V gives CDR1 SGHVS, CDR2 FNYEAQ. The trim removed 6 bases at V and 5 bases at J, leaving 10 bases unmatched. CDR3 in amino acids: CASSSAGLGNNEQFF. The DNA of the CDR3 is TGTGCCAGCAGTTCAGCGGGGTTGGGTAACAATGAGCAGTTCTTC.

The V and J genes are TRBV2 and TRBJ1-2; D might be TRBD1 (6 bases). V was shortened by 1 base and J by 4 bases, with 10 bases between the two germline ends. CDR3 length: 14 residues. CDR1 is SNHLY and CDR2 is FYNNEI in the germline V gene. CDR3 nucleotide sequence: TGTGCCAGCAGTGAAGGGAGCAGGGGCTATGGCTACACCTTC. Its translation: CASSEGSRGYGYTF.

For this clone: The same CDR3 arises from other DNA sequences in this sample as well. CDR3 coding DNA: TGTGCCAGCAGCCCAGCCTACGAGCAGTACTTC. This encodes CASSPAYEQYF. The chain carries TRBV7-2 and TRBJ2-7; D not resolved. The V and J ends lost 5 bases and 2 bases respectively, with 4 bases between them. Germline CDR1 reads SGHTA; CDR2 reads FQGNSA. The CDR3 contains 11 residues. The variable domain in full, completed from reference TRBV7-2 and TRBJ2-7, reads GAGVSQSPSNKVTEKGKDVELRCDPISGHTALYWYRQSLGQGLEFLIYFQGNSAPDKSGLPSDRFSAERTGGSVSTLTIQRTQQEDSAVYLCASSPAYEQYFGPGTRLTVT.